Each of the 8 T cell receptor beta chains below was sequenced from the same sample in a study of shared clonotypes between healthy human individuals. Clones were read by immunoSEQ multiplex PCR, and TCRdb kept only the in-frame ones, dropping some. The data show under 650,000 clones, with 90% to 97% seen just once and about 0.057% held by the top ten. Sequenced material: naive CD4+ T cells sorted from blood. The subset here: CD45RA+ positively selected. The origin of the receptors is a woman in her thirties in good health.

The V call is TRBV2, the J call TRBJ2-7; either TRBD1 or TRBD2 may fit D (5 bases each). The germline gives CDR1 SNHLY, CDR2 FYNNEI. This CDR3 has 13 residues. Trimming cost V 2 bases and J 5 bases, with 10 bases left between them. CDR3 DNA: TGTGCCAGCAGTGAATTTGGGGACCACGAGCAGTACTTC. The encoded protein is CASSEFGDHEQYF.

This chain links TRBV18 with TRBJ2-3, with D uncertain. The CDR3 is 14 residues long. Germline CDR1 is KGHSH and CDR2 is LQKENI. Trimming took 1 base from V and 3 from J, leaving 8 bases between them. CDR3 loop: CASSPLDGTDTQYF. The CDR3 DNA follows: TGTGCCAGCTCACCACTTGACGGGACAGATACGCAGTATTTT.

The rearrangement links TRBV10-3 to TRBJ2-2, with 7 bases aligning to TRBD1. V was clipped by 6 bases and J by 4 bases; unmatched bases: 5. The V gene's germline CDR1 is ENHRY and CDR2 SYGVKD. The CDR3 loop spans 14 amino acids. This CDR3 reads CAISQGQFTGELFF. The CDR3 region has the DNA TGTGCCATCAGCCAGGGACAGTTCACCGGGGAGCTGTTTTTT.

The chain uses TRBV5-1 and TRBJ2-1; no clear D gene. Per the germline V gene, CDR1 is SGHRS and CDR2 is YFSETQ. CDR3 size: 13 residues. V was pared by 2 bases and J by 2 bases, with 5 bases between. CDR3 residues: CASSFPPYNEQFF. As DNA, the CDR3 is TGCGCCAGCAGCTTTCCCCCCTACAATGAGCAGTTCTTC.

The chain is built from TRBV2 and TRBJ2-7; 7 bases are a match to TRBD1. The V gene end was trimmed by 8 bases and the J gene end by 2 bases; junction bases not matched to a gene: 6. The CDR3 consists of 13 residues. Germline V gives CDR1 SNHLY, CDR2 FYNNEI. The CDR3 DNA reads TGTGCCAGCGCCGGGACAGTTCCCTACGAGCAGTACTTC. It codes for CASAGTVPYEQYF. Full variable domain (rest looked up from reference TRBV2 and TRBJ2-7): EPEVTQTPSHQVTQMGQEVILRCVPISNHLYFYWYRQILGQKVEFLVSFYNNEISEKSEIFDDQFSVERPDGSNFTLKIRSTKLEDSAMYFCASAGTVPYEQYFGPGTRLTVT.

The CDR3 here is CASSWDRVQETQYF. The CDR3 nucleotides read TGCGCCAGCAGCTGGGACAGGGTCCAAGAGACCCAGTACTTC. This chain links TRBV5-1 with TRBJ2-5, with TRBD1 identical over 9 bases. The CDR3 spans 14 residues. V shed 3 bases and J 1 base; nucleotides not matched to a gene: 1. Germline loops: CDR1 SGHRS, CDR2 YFSETQ.

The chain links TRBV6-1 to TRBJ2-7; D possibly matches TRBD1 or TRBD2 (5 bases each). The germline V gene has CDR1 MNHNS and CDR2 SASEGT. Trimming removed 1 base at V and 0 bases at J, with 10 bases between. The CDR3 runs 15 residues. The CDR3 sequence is CASSEGGPVSYEQYF. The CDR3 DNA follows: TGTGCCAGCAGTGAAGGGGGACCGGTCTCCTACGAGCAGTACTTC.

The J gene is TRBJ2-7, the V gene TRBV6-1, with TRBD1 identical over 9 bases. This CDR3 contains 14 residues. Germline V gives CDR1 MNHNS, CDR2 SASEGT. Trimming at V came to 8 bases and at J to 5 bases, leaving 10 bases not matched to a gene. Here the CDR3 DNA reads TGTGCCAGCCTAGGACAGGGGTTAGTTGACGAGCAGTACTTC. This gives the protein CASLGQGLVDEQYF.